The T cell receptor beta chain described here comes from a study of T cell repertoires in cytomegalovirus infection. As for the study in general: TCR beta signatures that were public indicated CMV infection and matching HLA type.

Regarding the study as a whole: The ex vivo response showed dominance by HLA-C-restricted CMV-specific TCR beta clonotypes.

TCRdb analysed the reads with MiXCR anew, one entry per CDR3 protein. The sample yields approximately 300,000 distinct CDR3 sequences, about 28% seen once. The CDR3 runs 14 residues. The germline V gene encodes CDR1 MNHNY and CDR2 SVGAGI (reference sequence). The V and J ends lost 6 bases and 1 base respectively, with 12 bases between them. About this clonotype: Its specificity is not known.

This receptor was identified in a human donor in good health (CMV status not recorded). Some clones in this sample may be carry-over from other donors' samples. The chain recombines TRBV6-6 with TRBJ1-1; tentative D call: TRBD1 (6 bases). The sample here was cultured PBMCs, taken from culture after CMV antigen stimulation. This chain's CDR3 is CASRGARENTEAFF. The CDR3 DNA reads TGTGCCAGCAGGGGGGCGCGGGAGAACACTGAAGCTTTCTTT.